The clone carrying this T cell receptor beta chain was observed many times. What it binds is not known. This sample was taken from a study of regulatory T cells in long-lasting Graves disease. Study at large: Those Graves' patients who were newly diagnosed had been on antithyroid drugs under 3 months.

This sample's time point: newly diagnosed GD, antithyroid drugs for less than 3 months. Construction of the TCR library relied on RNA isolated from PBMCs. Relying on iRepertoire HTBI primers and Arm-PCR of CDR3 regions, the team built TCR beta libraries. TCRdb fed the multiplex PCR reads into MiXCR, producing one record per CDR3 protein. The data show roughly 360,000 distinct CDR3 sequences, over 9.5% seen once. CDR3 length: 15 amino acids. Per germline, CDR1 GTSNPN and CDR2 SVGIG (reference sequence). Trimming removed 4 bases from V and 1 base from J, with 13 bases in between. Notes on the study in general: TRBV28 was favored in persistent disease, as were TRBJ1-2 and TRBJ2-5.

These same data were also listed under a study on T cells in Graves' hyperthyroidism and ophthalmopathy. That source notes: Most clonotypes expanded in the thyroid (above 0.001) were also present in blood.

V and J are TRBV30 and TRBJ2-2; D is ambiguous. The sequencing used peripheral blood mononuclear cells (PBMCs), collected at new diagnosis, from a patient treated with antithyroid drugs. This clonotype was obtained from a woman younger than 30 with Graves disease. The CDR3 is CAWTISSMNTGELFF. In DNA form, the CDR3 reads TGTGCCTGGACTATCAGCTCCATGAACACCGGGGAGCTGTTTTTT.